Following are 30 T cell receptor beta chains from one sample sequenced in a study of early T cells in non-severe SARS-CoV-2 infection. TCRdb itself ran the 5' RACE reads through MiXCR, one entry per CDR3 protein. The table has over 85,000 distinct CDR3 sequences, about 12% seen once; the top ten hold less than 8%. Sequenced input: whole blood. These receptors originate from an adult who was a healthcare worker with PCR-confirmed SARS-CoV-2 infection or an uninfected control (not recorded which).

The chain carries TRBV9 and TRBJ1-1, with D maybe TRBD1 (5 bases). The CDR3 runs 13 residues. Per the germline V gene, CDR1 is SGDLS and CDR2 is YYNGEE. The CDR3 is CASHTPGGTEAFF. CDR3 DNA: TGTGCATCTCACACCCCCGGGGGGACTGAAGCTTTCTTT.

This chain connects TRBV25-1 to TRBJ2-1; 8 bases map to TRBD2. V shed 8 bases and J 7 bases; nucleotides not matched to a gene: 7. This CDR3 has 13 amino acids. CDR1 and CDR2 (germline): MGHDK, SYGVNS. The CDR3 region has the DNA TGTGCCAGCGGATTTAGCGGGACAAATGAGCAGTTCTTC. Translated, it gives CASGFSGTNEQFF.

The chain uses TRBV3-1 and TRBJ2-7, with TRBD2 identical over 8 bases. CDR3 length: 15 residues. The V and J ends lost 1 base and 5 bases, in that order; junction bases with no gene match: 7. CDR1 and CDR2 from the germline V gene are LGHDT and YNNKEL (reference sequence). CDR3 sequence reads: CASSQVTSVTNEQYF. The CDR3 DNA reads TGTGCCAGCAGCCAAGTGACTAGCGTTACGAACGAGCAGTACTTC.

This clonotype was found a few times. The rearrangement uses TRBV7-9 and TRBJ1-4, with a possible D match to TRBD1 (5 bases). V was clipped by 4 bases and J by 8 bases, with 17 bases between them. The CDR3 spans 15 residues. Germline-derived CDR1 and CDR2 are SEHNR and FQNEAQ (reference sequence). CDR3 bases: TGTGCCAGCAGCTCCGTCCAATGGGGCAGGGAAAAACTGTTTTTT. Residues: CASSSVQWGREKLFF.

V gene TRBV15 combines with J gene TRBJ2-7; 7 bases are shared with TRBD1. The CDR3 sequence is 13 residues long. V dropped 8 bases and J dropped 0; count of bases not matched to a gene: 4. Germline loops: CDR1 LNHNV, CDR2 YYDKDF (reference sequence). The DNA for the CDR3 is TGTGCCACCCAACGGGACAGCTCCTACGAGCAGTACTTC. It specifies CATQRDSSYEQYF.

This chain connects TRBV12-3 or TRBV12-4 to TRBJ2-3; TRBD1 is a possible D gene (5 bases). V was clipped by 0 bases and J by 5 bases, with 9 bases between them. CDR3 length equals 14 residues. The CDR3 bases are TGTGCCAGCAGTTTAGCGGGGCCTAAAGATACGCAGTATTTT. It encodes CASSLAGPKDTQYF.

This sequence joins TRBV7-9 and TRBJ1-1, with unresolved D. The germline gives CDR1 SEHNR, CDR2 FQNEAQ (reference sequence). This CDR3 is built from 11 residues. V was trimmed by 6 bases and J by 7 bases, leaving 9 bases between them. Here the CDR3 reads CASSGLGEAFF. The CDR3, as DNA: TGTGCCAGCAGTGGGTTGGGTGAAGCTTTCTTT.

This clonotype was seen more than once but under ten times. J is TRBJ2-1 and V is TRBV27; 8 nucleotides agree with TRBD2. CDR1 MNHEY and CDR2 SMNVEV come from the germline V gene (reference sequence). CDR3 length equals 15 residues. With 6 bases clipped from V and 5 bases from J, the junction kept 9 bases outside the gene matches. The CDR3 sequence is CASSPMTSAHNEQFF. DNA for the CDR3: TGTGCCAGCAGCCCCATGACTAGCGCACACAATGAGCAGTTCTTC.

At least ten counts were recorded for this clonotype. The chain is built from TRBV12-3 or TRBV12-4 and TRBJ2-2; 7 bases map to TRBD2. V dropped 4 bases and J dropped 4; count of bases not matched to a gene: 3. The CDR3 is made up of 14 amino acids. CDR3 in DNA: TGTGCCAGCAGTTCTAGCGGTCCCACCGGGGAGCTGTTTTTT. Translation gives CASSSSGPTGELFF.

This clonotype showed up many times. CDR3 coding DNA: TGCGCCAGCAGAACAGGGTTCTACACTGAAGCTTTCTTT. Translation gives CASRTGFYTEAFF. V and J are TRBV10-2 and TRBJ1-1; D is possibly TRBD1 (6 bases). V lost 6 bases to trimming and J lost 3 bases, with 11 bases between them. CDR1 is WSHSY and CDR2 is SAAADI in the germline V gene. This CDR3 region has 13 residues.

This clonotype was seen a few times. This rearrangement joins TRBV12-3 or TRBV12-4 to TRBJ1-5; 9 bases match TRBD1. This CDR3 has 14 amino acids. Trimming took 6 bases from V and 5 from J; bases not matched to a gene: 5. CDR3 region: CASSRQGEYQPQHF. In DNA, the CDR3 is TGTGCCAGCAGCAGACAGGGGGAATATCAGCCCCAGCATTTT.

CDR3 sequence (DNA): TGTGCCTGGAGTGTACAGGACCCGAGCTACACCTTC. Its translation is CAWSVQDPSYTF. V usage is TRBV30 and J usage is TRBJ1-2; maybe TRBD1 (5 bases). The length of the CDR3 is 12 residues. V lost 0 bases to trimming and J lost 9 bases, with 11 bases between them. Germline V CDR1 and CDR2: GTSNPN, SVGIG (reference sequence).

A few counts support this clonotype. The chain uses TRBV3-1 and TRBJ2-1; TRBD2 aligns across 13 bases. CDR3 length: 16 residues. Per germline, CDR1 LGHDT and CDR2 YNNKEL (reference sequence). Trimming at V came to 2 bases and at J to 13 bases, leaving 11 bases not matched to a gene. The CDR3 here is CASSQLLWGLAGRQFF. In nucleotides, the CDR3 is TGTGCCAGCAGCCAACTTTTGTGGGGACTAGCGGGAAGACAGTTCTTC.

This clonotype was seen a handful of times. This rearrangement joins TRBV5-4 to TRBJ2-3; 12 positions match TRBD1. There are 15 residues in the CDR3. Germline trimming cut 4 bases from V and 5 bases from J; bases unmatched to any gene: 5. Germline CDR1 is SGHNT and CDR2 is YYREEE (reference sequence). CDR3 coding DNA: TGTGCCAGCAGCCGGGGGGACAGGGGGCGAGATACGCAGTATTTT. Protein sequence: CASSRGDRGRDTQYF.

This clonotype was seen a few times. The rearrangement links TRBV28 to TRBJ2-1; a possible D gene is TRBD2 (5 bases). The CDR3 spans 12 residues. Germline CDR1 is MDHEN and CDR2 is SYDVKM. Trimming stripped 1 base from V and 13 bases from J, with 11 bases between. The CDR3 nucleotides are TGTGCCAGCAGTTTATTGGCGGGTCCTCAGTTCTTC. Translated: CASSLLAGPQFF.

In its sample, this clonotype was seen many times. The chain employs TRBV11-2 and TRBJ2-1; TRBD2 agrees at 10 bases. With 5 bases clipped from V and 7 bases from J, the junction kept 8 bases outside the gene matches. CDR1 and CDR2 (germline): SGHAT, FQNNGV. The CDR3 runs to 15 residues. CDR3 in DNA: TGTGCCAGCAGCATCCTAGCGGGAGCACGGAATGAGCAGTTCTTC. It codes for CASSILAGARNEQFF.

This clonotype was observed many times. V is TRBV3-1 and J is TRBJ1-5; no definite D call. Per the germline V gene, CDR1 is LGHDT and CDR2 is YNNKEL (reference sequence). Trimming removed 4 bases at V and 6 bases at J, with 10 bases between. The CDR3 runs 13 residues. CDR3 sequence (DNA): TGTGCCAGCAGCCGGTCAGGACTTCAGCCCCAGCATTTT. Translation: CASSRSGLQPQHF.

The chain recombines TRBV28 with TRBJ2-1; D unresolved. Germline CDR1 MDHEN, CDR2 SYDVKM. The CDR3 consists of 13 residues. Trimming shortened V by 7 bases and J by 5 bases, and 12 bases separated the two germline ends. The CDR3 sequence is CASTVNSNNEQFF. Written as DNA, the CDR3 is TGTGCCAGCACCGTAAACAGCAACAATGAGCAGTTCTTC.

This clonotype was observed at least ten times. The J gene is TRBJ1-1, the V gene TRBV29-1; TRBD1 aligns across 7 bases. The CDR3 loop spans 13 amino acids. The germline V gene encodes CDR1 SQVTM and CDR2 ANQGSEA. V lost 6 bases, J lost 6 bases, and 10 bases stayed unmatched. For the CDR3, the DNA is TGCAGCGTCATCAGACAGGGAGGGTCTGAAGCTTTCTTT. It translates to CSVIRQGGSEAFF. The complete variable domain, with remaining parts taken from reference TRBV29-1 and TRBJ1-1, reads SAVISQKPSRDICQRGTSLTIQCQVDSQVTMMFWYRQQPGQSLTLIATANQGSEATYESGFVIDKFPISRPNLTFSTLTVSNMSPEDSSIYLCSVIRQGGSEAFFGQGTRLTVV.

This clonotype was recorded many times. The chain combines TRBV6-2 or TRBV6-3 with TRBJ2-2, with TRBD2 identical over 10 bases. Losses at the gene ends were 4 bases for V and 4 bases for J; bases not matched to a gene: 9. The CDR3 covers 17 residues. Germline V lookup: CDR1 MNHEY, CDR2 SVGEGT. The CDR3 DNA reads TGTGCCAGCAGTTTCCTCGGACTAGCGGACCGCACCGGGGAGCTGTTTTTT. Protein: CASSFLGLADRTGELFF.

The J gene is TRBJ2-3, the V gene TRBV5-6, with a weak D call TRBD2 (6 bases). Germline assignment: CDR1 SGHDT and CDR2 YYEEEE. The CDR3 is made up of 13 amino acids. Trimming took 4 bases from V and 2 from J, leaving 8 bases between them. The CDR3 reads CASSPGDTDTQYF. DNA of the CDR3: TGTGCCAGCAGCCCGGGGGACACAGATACGCAGTATTTT.

The chain employs TRBV12-3 or TRBV12-4 and TRBJ1-6; D is undetermined. V shed 9 bases and J shed 7 bases, with 19 bases lying between them. The CDR3 is made up of 15 amino acids. The CDR3 is CASGGPTLKNSPLHF. The CDR3 DNA is TGTGCCAGTGGTGGGCCAACGTTGAAGAATTCACCCCTCCACTTT.

The chain is built from TRBV7-2 and TRBJ2-3, with a tentative D call TRBD2 (5 bases). V was trimmed by 8 bases and J by 6 bases, leaving 18 bases between them. This CDR3 has 14 residues. Looked up from germline, CDR1 is SGHTA and CDR2 is FQGNSA. In nucleotides, the CDR3 is TGTGCCAGCTGCCCGGCGGGCGCGGCTGATACGCAGTATTTT. Translated, it gives CASCPAGAADTQYF.

The V call is TRBV7-2, the J call TRBJ2-3; the D is unclear. Trimming took off 4 bases at V and 6 bases at J, with 8 bases between the two ends. The CDR3 extends over 12 amino acids. From germline, CDR1 is SGHTA and CDR2 FQGNSA. The DNA of the CDR3 is TGTGCCAGCAGCTCCGAAGCGGATACGCAGTATTTT. This translates into CASSSEADTQYF.

In this sample, this clonotype turned up many times. The chain carries TRBV5-1 and TRBJ2-1; possible D gene TRBD2, 5 bases. The CDR3 consists of 14 residues. Per the germline V gene, CDR1 is SGHRS and CDR2 is YFSETQ. With 0 bases removed from V and 7 bases from J, the gap between germline ends came to 11 bases. The CDR3 region is CASSLDSGGNEQFF. The CDR3 bases are TGCGCCAGCAGCTTGGATTCTGGCGGGAATGAGCAGTTCTTC.

The chain has TRBV28 and TRBJ1-5; TRBD1 might be the D (5 bases). Germline V CDR1 and CDR2: MDHEN, SYDVKM. V was shortened by 6 bases and J by 2 bases, with 11 bases between the two germline ends. The CDR3 runs 14 residues. The CDR3 bases are TGTGCCAGCAGACTGACAGCCGGCAATCAGCCCCAGCATTTT. Protein: CASRLTAGNQPQHF.

This clonotype occurred a few times. The chain couples TRBV24-1 to TRBJ2-5, with D possibly TRBD1 on 5 matching bases. Trimming took off 0 bases at V and 4 bases at J, with 8 bases between the two ends. The CDR3 runs 14 residues. CDR1 is KGHDR and CDR2 is SFDVKD in the germline V gene. CDR3 region: CATSDLDSPETQYF. The CDR3 nucleotides are TGTGCCACCAGTGATTTGGACAGCCCAGAGACCCAGTACTTC.

This clonotype was detected ten times or more. The chain carries TRBV16 and TRBJ2-7, with D tentatively TRBD1 (5 bases). V lost 9 bases and J 2 bases, leaving 14 bases between the germline ends. Per the germline V gene, CDR1 is KGHSY and CDR2 is FQNENV. The CDR3 has 13 amino acids. The CDR3 reads CASTVGPTYEQYF. In nucleotides, the CDR3 is TGTGCCAGTACCGTGGGGCCGACCTACGAGCAGTACTTC.

V and J are TRBV20-1 and TRBJ2-1; D is tentatively TRBD1 or TRBD2 (6 bases each). Germline V lookup: CDR1 DFQATT, CDR2 SNEGSKA (reference sequence). The CDR3 is made up of 18 amino acids. V shed 0 bases and J shed 7 bases, with 25 bases lying between them. CDR3 coding DNA: TGCAGTGCTAGAGATCGCTTTGCCCCTGGGGGGCAGTGGAATGAGCAGTTCTTC. The encoded protein is CSARDRFAPGGQWNEQFF.

The chain couples TRBV7-7 to TRBJ2-1; D gene unclear. Germline V gene data show CDR1 as SSHAT and CDR2 as FNYEAQ (reference sequence). The CDR3 runs 14 residues. The V end lost 2 bases, the J end lost 5 bases, and 10 bases lay between the germline ends. CDR3 residues: CASSLYLAHNEQFF. The CDR3 nucleotides are TGTGCCAGCAGCTTATACCTGGCACACAATGAGCAGTTCTTC. The entire variable domain, with the rest obtained from reference TRBV7-7 and TRBJ2-1, is as follows: GAGVSQSPRYKVTKRGQDVTLRCDPISSHATLYWYQQALGQGPEFLTYFNYEAQPDKSGLPSDRFSAERPEGSISTLTIQRTEQRDSAMYRCASSLYLAHNEQFFGPGTRLTVL.